The 31 T cell receptor beta chains below come from one sample, sequenced in a study of shared T cell receptors in the human thymus. TCRdb's copy holds only in-frame clones and misses some; the assay was immunoSEQ multiplex PCR. The profile shows about 660,000 clones, roughly 90% of them singletons. This sample was shared with a second study, whose subject was human thymus T cells.

Input material: thymocytes. The receptor set was obtained from a boy younger than two with a congenital heart defect.

V is TRBV18 and J is TRBJ1-1, with 9 bases aligning to TRBD1. Germline CDR1 and CDR2: KGHSH and LQKENI. This CDR3 contains 12 residues. Unmatched junction bases numbered 6, after V lost 5 bases and J lost 11 bases. The CDR3 is CASSVGQGLAFF. The CDR3 region has the DNA TGTGCCAGCTCAGTCGGACAGGGGCTGGCTTTCTTT.

This chain uses TRBV7-2 with TRBJ1-5; a weak D match, TRBD1 (5 bases). Trimming stripped 1 base from V and 2 bases from J, with 12 bases between. This CDR3 spans 16 amino acids. Per the germline V gene, CDR1 is SGHTA and CDR2 is FQGNSA. The CDR3 is CASSLVGGGGNQPQHF. DNA for the CDR3: TGTGCCAGCAGCTTAGTGGGGGGGGGAGGCAATCAGCCCCAGCATTTT.

The chain links TRBV18 to TRBJ2-7, with 7 bases that match TRBD1. V lost 3 bases to trimming and J lost 5 bases; unmatched junction nucleotides: 10. Germline CDR1 and CDR2: KGHSH and LQKENI. The CDR3 runs to 15 residues. In nucleotides, the CDR3 is TGTGCCAGCTCACCCCAGAAGGACAGGACCCACGAGCAGTACTTC. Its translation is CASSPQKDRTHEQYF.

The rearrangement links TRBV28 to TRBJ2-5, with D possibly being TRBD2 (5 bases). Per germline, CDR1 MDHEN and CDR2 SYDVKM. The CDR3 has 15 amino acids. Deletions cut 8 bases from V and 2 bases from J, with 18 bases between. For the CDR3, the DNA is TGTGCCAGCTTCGCCGTGGCGGGCACTCAAGAGACCCAGTACTTC. Translating it yields CASFAVAGTQETQYF.

The rearrangement joins TRBV7-9 to TRBJ1-5; 8 nucleotides align to TRBD1. The V and J ends lost 1 base and 6 bases, in that order; junction bases with no gene match: 11. This CDR3 is 17 amino acids long. Per germline, CDR1 SEHNR and CDR2 FQNEAQ (reference sequence). The CDR3 DNA reads as TGTGCCAGCAGCTTAGTAACGCAGGACAGGGCATCTCAGCCCCAGCATTTT. This translates into CASSLVTQDRASQPQHF.

This CDR3 reads CASRPGQGANYGYTF. CDR3 sequence (DNA): TGTGCCAGCAGACCTGGTCAGGGGGCTAACTATGGCTACACCTTC. The gene calls are TRBV27 and TRBJ1-2; 7 bases are shared with TRBD1. In germline, CDR1 is MNHEY, CDR2 SMNVEV (reference sequence). The CDR3 contains 15 residues. With 6 bases clipped from V and 0 bases from J, the junction kept 7 bases outside the gene matches.

This clone appeared once. V gene TRBV9 combines with J gene TRBJ2-5, with D tentatively TRBD2 (7 bases). V lost 1 base, J lost 4 bases, and 11 bases lay in between. The CDR3 is made up of 14 amino acids. CDR1 is SGDLS, CDR2 YYNGEE, per germline. CDR3 bases: TGTGCCAGCAGCGTATTGGGGGGGCGAGAGACCCAGTACTTC. This codes for CASSVLGGRETQYF.

The CDR3 region has the DNA TGTGCCAGCTTCCTGGGCTCACATTACAATGAGCAGTTCTTC. Amino acid sequence: CASFLGSHYNEQFF. The chain carries TRBV11-3 and TRBJ2-1; D is unclear. Trimming pared 8 bases from V and 4 bases from J, leaving 15 bases between. The germline V gene encodes CDR1 SGHNT and CDR2 YENEEA. The CDR3 has 14 residues. The variable domain in full, completed from reference TRBV11-3 and TRBJ2-1, reads EAGVVQSPRYKIIEKKQPVAFWCNPISGHNTLYWYLQNLGQGPELLIRYENEEAVDDSQLPKDRFSAERLKGVDSTLKIQPAELGDSAVYLCASFLGSHYNEQFFGPGTRLTVL.

This rearrangement joins TRBV27 to TRBJ2-6; 7 bases fit TRBD1. V shed 4 bases and J 3 bases; nucleotides not matched to a gene: 0. The CDR3 totals 14 residues. CDR1 is MNHEY, CDR2 SMNVEV, per germline (reference sequence). The CDR3 loop reads CASSYRGGANVLTF. The CDR3 DNA reads TGTGCCAGCAGTTACAGGGGTGGGGCCAACGTCCTGACTTTC.

The V gene is TRBV14, the J gene TRBJ2-5; D is possibly TRBD1 (6 bases). Germline V gene data show CDR1 as SGHDN and CDR2 as FVKESK. Trimming left V 4 bases short and J 5 bases short, with 26 bases between. The CDR3 loop spans 18 amino acids. The CDR3 DNA reads TGTGCCAGCAGCCCGGGTGGGGACAACCCACGAGTCACGGAGACCCAGTACTTC. Encoded protein: CASSPGGDNPRVTETQYF.

This clone was picked up a small number of times. The rearrangement joins TRBV4-2 to TRBJ2-2, with 8 bases matching TRBD2. This CDR3 region has 18 residues. Trimming cost V 3 bases and J 5 bases; bases outside gene matches: 14. Germline CDR1 LGHNA, CDR2 YNFKEQ. The CDR3 loop is CASSQVGIQREWTGELFF. DNA of the CDR3: TGTGCCAGCAGCCAGGTTGGGATTCAGCGGGAGTGGACCGGGGAGCTGTTTTTT.

The genes are TRBV7-9 and TRBJ2-7; 8 positions agree with TRBD1. Trimming took 5 bases from V and 0 from J; bases not matched to a gene: 9. The CDR3 loop spans 16 amino acids. Germline V gives CDR1 SEHNR, CDR2 FQNEAQ (reference sequence). The CDR3 nucleotides are TGTGCCAGCAGCCCGGGGCCGGGACAGGCCTCCTACGAGCAGTACTTC. Encoded protein: CASSPGPGQASYEQYF.

This chain connects TRBV10-1 to TRBJ1-1; D gene unclear. V was cut by 6 bases and J by 6 bases, with 14 bases left in between. From germline, CDR1 is WNHNN and CDR2 SYGVQD (reference sequence). The CDR3 contains 13 residues. Here the CDR3 DNA reads TGCGCCAGCAGGAAGACCCAGGCCCCTGAAGCTTTCTTT. The encoded protein is CASRKTQAPEAFF.

The chain employs TRBV19 and TRBJ2-1, with TRBD2 matching 10 bases. CDR1 LNHDA and CDR2 SQIVND come from the germline V gene (reference sequence). The CDR3 is made up of 14 amino acids. After removal of 8 bases from V and 2 bases from J, the junction contained 3 bases not matched to a gene. Here the CDR3 DNA reads TGTGCCAGTGCAACTAGCGGGACCTACAATGAGCAGTTCTTC. Encoded protein: CASATSGTYNEQFF. Variable domain in full (rest from reference TRBV19 and TRBJ2-1): DGGITQSPKYLFRKEGQNVTLSCEQNLNHDAMYWYRQDPGQGLRLIYYSQIVNDFQKGDIAEGYSVSREKKESFPLTVTSAQKNPTAFYLCASATSGTYNEQFFGPGTRLTVL.

This clone has just a few counts. This chain links TRBV11-2 with TRBJ1-1; no clear D. V gave up 5 bases and J gave up 3 bases, with 16 bases separating them. The CDR3 covers 15 residues. Germline CDR1 and CDR2: SGHAT and FQNNGV. The CDR3 sequence is CASSPPSGEDTEAFF. The CDR3 DNA is TGTGCCAGCAGCCCCCCATCCGGGGAGGACACTGAAGCTTTCTTT.

The chain links TRBV30 to TRBJ1-2; D is ambiguous. The CDR3 sequence is 12 residues long. The germline V and J ends were trimmed by 2 bases and 5 bases, with 9 bases remaining between them. Germline CDR1 is GTSNPN and CDR2 is SVGIG (reference sequence). The CDR3 DNA reads TGTGCCTGGAGTAACTTATTTTATGGCTACACCTTC. Translating gives CAWSNLFYGYTF.

The genes are TRBV7-2 and TRBJ2-7; 10 bases map to TRBD1. This CDR3 contains 16 residues. Germline V lookup: CDR1 SGHTA, CDR2 FQGNSA. Trimming took 0 bases from V and 4 from J; bases not matched to a gene: 6. The DNA of the CDR3 is TGTGCCAGCAGCTTAGCCATGACAGGGGGCCTATACGAGCAGTACTTC. It specifies CASSLAMTGGLYEQYF.

This clone was observed a handful of times. This chain joins TRBV14 and TRBJ1-4; D is ambiguous. Germline V lookup: CDR1 SGHDN, CDR2 FVKESK. The CDR3 loop spans 14 amino acids. V lost 4 bases and J 0 bases, leaving 6 bases between the germline ends. DNA of the CDR3: TGTGCCAGCAGCCGTGAGACAACTAATGAAAAACTGTTTTTT. Its translation is CASSRETTNEKLFF.

This chain joins TRBV5-1 and TRBJ2-1; D is ambiguous. Germline V CDR1 and CDR2: SGHRS, YFSETQ. V lost 0 bases and J lost 7, with 8 bases in between. The CDR3 consists of 13 residues. The CDR3 region is CASSLDRVNEQFF. The CDR3 nucleotides are TGCGCCAGCAGCTTGGATCGGGTAAATGAGCAGTTCTTC.

The rearrangement uses TRBV5-6 and TRBJ2-7, with TRBD1 identical over 9 bases. With 0 bases clipped from V and 4 bases from J, the junction kept 2 bases outside the gene matches. The germline CDR1 and CDR2 sequences are SGHDT and YYEEEE. The CDR3 consists of 14 residues. The CDR3 loop is CASSLGDRVYEQYF. The CDR3 bases are TGTGCCAGCAGCTTGGGGGACAGGGTGTACGAGCAGTACTTC.

The chain recombines TRBV15 with TRBJ1-2; D may be TRBD1 (6 bases). V was shortened by 4 bases and J by 8 bases, with 20 bases between the two germline ends. Germline CDR1 and CDR2: LNHNV and YYDKDF (reference sequence). The CDR3 covers 15 residues. CDR3 bases: TGTGCCACCAGCACTAGACAACCCAGGGGAACGGGCTACACCTTC. Amino acids: CATSTRQPRGTGYTF. The variable domain in full, with the rest retrieved from reference TRBV15 and TRBJ1-2, is DAMVIQNPRYQVTQFGKPVTLSCSQTLNHNVMYWYQQKSSQAPKLLFHYYDKDFNNEADTPDNFQSRRPNTSFCFLDIRSPGLGDTAMYLCATSTRQPRGTGYTFGSGTRLTVV.

The chain employs TRBV2 and TRBJ2-1; 12 bases agree with TRBD1. In germline, CDR1 is SNHLY, CDR2 FYNNEI. J was trimmed by 3 bases and V by 6 bases; bases with no gene match: 15. CDR3 length: 19 amino acids. For the CDR3, the DNA is TGTGCCAGCAGCCAAGCGGGGACAGGGGGCTATTGGAACTACAATGAGCAGTTCTTC. Translated: CASSQAGTGGYWNYNEQFF.

The rearrangement joins TRBV14 to TRBJ2-7; 8 nucleotides agree with TRBD2. Germline-derived CDR1 and CDR2 are SGHDN and FVKESK. V dropped 2 bases and J dropped 7; count of bases not matched to a gene: 10. The CDR3 consists of 15 residues. The DNA of the CDR3 is TGTGCCAGCAGCCAATCCGGGGGGGTGGCGAGGGAGCAGTACTTC. Its protein is CASSQSGGVAREQYF. Full variable domain (rest looked up from reference TRBV14 and TRBJ2-7): EAGVTQFPSHSVIEKGQTVTLRCDPISGHDNLYWYRRVMGKEIKFLLHFVKESKQDESGMPNNRFLAERTGGTYSTLKVQPAELEDSGVYFCASSQSGGVAREQYFGPGTRLTVT.

The chain is built from TRBV6-1 and TRBJ1-5; D ambiguous. V gave up 1 base and J gave up 3 bases, with 10 bases separating them. This CDR3 comprises 15 residues. The germline gives CDR1 MNHNS, CDR2 SASEGT. DNA of the CDR3: TGTGCCAGCAGTGAAGAGCCATTGAACAATCAGCCCCAGCATTTT. Translating gives CASSEEPLNNQPQHF.

The chain recombines TRBV4-2 with TRBJ1-2; the D is unclear. There are 15 residues in the CDR3. The germline CDR1 and CDR2 sequences are LGHNA and YNFKEQ. With 1 base removed from V and 3 bases from J, the gap between germline ends came to 12 bases. This CDR3 reads CASSQGSGIDYGYTF. The CDR3 bases are TGTGCCAGCAGCCAAGGGTCGGGAATTGACTATGGCTACACCTTC.

The rearrangement joins TRBV6-5 to TRBJ2-7; 13 bases are shared with TRBD2. V trimming: 2 bases; J trimming: 6 bases; junction bases outside the gene matches: 1. Germline CDR1 MNHEY, CDR2 SVGAGI. This CDR3 spans 14 amino acids. The CDR3 is CASSYGLAGAEQYF. CDR3 coding DNA: TGTGCCAGCAGTTACGGACTAGCGGGAGCCGAGCAGTACTTC.

The chain employs TRBV11-2 and TRBJ2-1; 9 bases agree with TRBD2. Germline trimming cut 0 bases from V and 5 bases from J; bases unmatched to any gene: 5. Germline lookup yields CDR1 SGHAT and CDR2 FQNNGV. The CDR3 loop spans 16 amino acids. CDR3 region: CASSLDLGLANNEQFF. DNA for the CDR3: TGTGCCAGCAGCTTAGACCTGGGACTAGCTAACAATGAGCAGTTCTTC.

The chain's CDR3 is CASSRLAGAGHEQFF. CDR3 sequence (DNA): TGTGCCAGCAGCCGTCTAGCGGGAGCTGGCCATGAGCAGTTCTTC. This sequence joins TRBV11-1 and TRBJ2-1; 10 bases line up with TRBD2. The V and J ends lost 5 bases and 8 bases, in that order; junction bases with no gene match: 9. CDR3 length: 15 amino acids. Germline values: CDR1 SGHAT, CDR2 FQDESV (reference sequence).

V and J are TRBV14 and TRBJ2-7, with 9 positions matching TRBD1. V shed 1 base and J 3 bases; nucleotides not matched to a gene: 4. CDR1 is SGHDN, CDR2 FVKESK, per germline. The CDR3 length is 15 residues. The CDR3 DNA reads as TGTGCCAGCAGCCAAGCGACAGGGGGACTCTACGAGCAGTACTTC. It encodes CASSQATGGLYEQYF. Supplemented by reference TRBV14 and TRBJ2-7, the full variable domain reads EAGVTQFPSHSVIEKGQTVTLRCDPISGHDNLYWYRRVMGKEIKFLLHFVKESKQDESGMPNNRFLAERTGGTYSTLKVQPAELEDSGVYFCASSQATGGLYEQYFGPGTRLTVT.

This sequence joins TRBV29-1 and TRBJ2-1; 7 bases match TRBD2. Germline V gene data show CDR1 as SQVTM and CDR2 as ANQGSEA. The CDR3 runs 14 residues. V lost 4 bases to trimming and J lost 6 bases; unmatched junction nucleotides: 9. The CDR3, as DNA: TGCAGCGTTGTAGGCGCGGGAGTTCTCAATGAGCAGTTCTTC. Its translation: CSVVGAGVLNEQFF.

The genes are TRBV25-1 and TRBJ1-2; perhaps TRBD1 as D (5 bases). Trimming removed 7 bases from V and 7 bases from J, with 16 bases in between. CDR3 length equals 13 residues. The germline V gene has CDR1 MGHDK and CDR2 SYGVNS. This CDR3 is CASTDGGIGGYTF. The CDR3 coding sequence is TGTGCCAGCACCGACGGGGGTATCGGTGGCTACACCTTC.